The sample holds one count of the clone carrying this TCR beta chain. This entry is derived from a study of blood T cell repertoires in COVID-19. About the research overall: Sites across the United States, Italy and Spain contributed samples from acute and convalescent COVID-19. Sources were T cells, B-cell-depleted T cells, or PBMCs; the material itself was cDNA or gDNA.

How the authors handled the data: Reference gene primer amplification yielded estimated nucleated cell counts. The protocol was immunoSEQ multiplex PCR, while the TCRdb copy is restricted to in-frame clones and leaves out a portion. V and J calls and clone size come straight from that table; D and trimming were deduced from the DNA. The sample shows roughly 140,000 clones, roughly 87% of them seen only once. Germline V gene lookup returns CDR1 LNHDA and CDR2 SQIVND (reference sequence). This CDR3 region has 15 residues. Losses at the gene ends were 7 bases for V and 4 bases for J; bases not matched to a gene: 10.

The gene calls are TRBV19 and TRBJ2-7; TRBD1 aligns across 10 bases. The specimen was peripheral blood. The TCR originated in a woman aged 55-69 years with active or convalescent COVID-19. The CDR3 spells CASTPGTGVAYEQYF. The CDR3, as DNA: TGTGCCAGTACCCCCGGGACAGGGGTCGCATACGAGCAGTACTTC. The entire variable domain, with the rest obtained from reference TRBV19 and TRBJ2-7, is as follows: DGGITQSPKYLFRKEGQNVTLSCEQNLNHDAMYWYRQDPGQGLRLIYYSQIVNDFQKGDIAEGYSVSREKKESFPLTVTSAQKNPTAFYLCASTPGTGVAYEQYFGPGTRLTVT.